This T cell receptor (beta chain) was identified during a study of T-cell reconstitution after alpha-beta-depleted transplantation in children. Unique molecular identifiers were incorporated during preparation of the TCRbeta library. TCRdb called the PCR reads again in MiXCR, with one record for every CDR3 protein. In the table there are more than 85,000 distinct CDR3 sequences, approximately 10% of which are singletons. This clonotype was detected ten times or more. The CDR3 extends over 15 amino acids. Germline V gives CDR1 SGHRS, CDR2 YFSETQ. Trimming removed 1 base at V and 5 bases at J, with 13 bases between.

Sequenced here: PBMCs from the stem cell graft donor, sampled from the stem cell graft. This clonotype was obtained from a human donor who donated a stem cell graft to a child with acute lymphoblastic leukemia. The chain has TRBV5-1 and TRBJ1-5; tentative D call: TRBD1 (6 bases). CDR3 DNA: TGCGCCAGCAGCTTGAAAGGGGGTGGCGATCAGCCCCAGCATTTT. Translating gives CASSLKGGGDQPQHF.